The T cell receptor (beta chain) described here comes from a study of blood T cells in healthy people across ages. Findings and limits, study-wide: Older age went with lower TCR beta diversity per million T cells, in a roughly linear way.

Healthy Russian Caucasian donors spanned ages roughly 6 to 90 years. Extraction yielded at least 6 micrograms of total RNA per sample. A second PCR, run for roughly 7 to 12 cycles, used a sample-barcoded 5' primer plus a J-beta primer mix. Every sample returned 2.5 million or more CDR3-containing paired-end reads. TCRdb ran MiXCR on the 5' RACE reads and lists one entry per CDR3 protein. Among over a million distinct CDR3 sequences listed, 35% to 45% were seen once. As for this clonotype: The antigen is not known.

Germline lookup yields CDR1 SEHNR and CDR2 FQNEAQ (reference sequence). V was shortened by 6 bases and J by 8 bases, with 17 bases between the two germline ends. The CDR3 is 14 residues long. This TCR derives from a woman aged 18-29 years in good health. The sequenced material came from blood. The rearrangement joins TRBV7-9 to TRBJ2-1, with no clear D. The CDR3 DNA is TGTGCCAGCAGTTTGCGGACCAACAGCGATGAGCAGTTCTTC. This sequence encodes CASSLRTNSDEQFF.